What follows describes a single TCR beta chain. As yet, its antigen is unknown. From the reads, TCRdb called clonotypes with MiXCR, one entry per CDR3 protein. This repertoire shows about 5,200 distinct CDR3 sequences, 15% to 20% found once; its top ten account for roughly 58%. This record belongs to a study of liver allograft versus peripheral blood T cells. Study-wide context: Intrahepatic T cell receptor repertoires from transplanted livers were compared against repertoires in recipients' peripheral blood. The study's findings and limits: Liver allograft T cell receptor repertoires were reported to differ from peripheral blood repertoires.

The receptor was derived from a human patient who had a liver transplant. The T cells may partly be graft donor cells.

The DNA of the CDR3 is TGCAGTGCTAGAGATGGGGAAGGGTCCGGGGCCAACGTCCTGACTTTC. Translating it yields CSARDGEGSGANVLTF. V and J are TRBV20-1 and TRBJ2-6; D gene ambiguous. Germline V lookup: CDR1 DFQATT, CDR2 SNEGSKA (reference sequence). Trimming stripped 0 bases from V and 4 bases from J, with 13 bases between. The CDR3 runs 16 residues.